The rows below give T cell receptor beta chains drawn from one sample of a study of regulatory T cells in long-lasting Graves disease. TCRdb recomputed calls from the multiplex PCR reads with MiXCR, one row per CDR3 protein. In the table there are about 660,000 distinct CDR3 sequences, 30% of which are singletons. Specimen: peripheral blood mononuclear cells (PBMCs), collected when the disease was refractory, from a patient treated with antithyroid drugs. These receptor sequences come from a female donor with Graves disease. Both conserved end residues are part of each CDR3. Fields, in order: D gene, V gene, J gene, clone size, CDR3 protein, CDR3 DNA. The D gene is left open where the match is weak. Rows give clone size only sometimes, using once, few, many, or a class for an expanded clone.

>TRBD1|TRBV12-3/TRBV12-4|TRBJ1-5|NA
CASIRTGGNQPQHF
TGTGCCAGCATCCGAACAGGGGGCAATCAGCCCCAGCATTTT
>TRBD2|TRBV2|TRBJ2-7|many
CASSEETSGSIGYEQYF
TGTGCCAGCAGTGAAGAGACTAGCGGGAGTATCGGGTACGAGCAGTACTTC
>NA|TRBV12-3/TRBV12-4|TRBJ1-5|NA
CASSTVSNNQPQHF
TGTGCCAGCAGCACGGTCAGTAACAATCAGCCCCAGCATTTT
>NA|TRBV20-1|TRBJ1-1|few
CSARLFSTGTTRRNTEAFF
TGCAGTGCTAGGCTTTTTTCCACCGGGACAACGCGGAGGAACACTGAAGCTTTCTTT
>NA|TRBV28|TRBJ1-1|many
CASSPGRHTEAFF
TGTGCCAGCAGCCCGGGACGTCACACTGAAGCTTTCTTT
>TRBD2|TRBV10-3|TRBJ2-7|NA
CAISDYERERYEQYF
TGTGCCATCAGTGACTATGAGCGGGAGCGGTACGAGCAGTACTTC
>TRBD1|TRBV12-5|TRBJ2-2|many
CASGLATGQGARELFF
TGTGCTAGTGGTTTGGCCACTGGACAGGGGGCCCGGGAGCTGTTTTTT
>NA|TRBV12-3/TRBV12-4|TRBJ2-4|NA
CASRKSGRKNIQYF
TGTGCCAGCAGGAAATCGGGACGAAAAAACATTCAGTACTTC
>TRBD2|TRBV2|TRBJ2-7|many
CASSEGGSPDDEQYF
TGTGCCAGCAGTGAGGGCGGGAGCCCCGACGACGAGCAGTACTTC
>TRBD2|TRBV20-1|TRBJ2-7|few
CSARAGAGGLSSYEQYF
TGCAGTGCTAGAGCAGGGGCGGGAGGGCTCTCCTCCTACGAGCAGTACTTC
>NA|TRBV20-1|TRBJ2-5|NA
CSASSAWETQYF
TGCAGTGCTAGTTCCGCCTGGGAGACCCAGTACTTC
>NA|TRBV7-2|TRBJ2-7|NA
CASSLGQGSISYEQYF
TGTGCCAGCAGCTTAGGGCAGGGGTCGATCTCCTACGAGCAGTACTTC